This T cell receptor beta chain comes out of a study of shared clonotypes between healthy human individuals. Notes on the study in general: An anticipated effect of sequencing depth on clonotype sharing among donors was recognized. It was only blood that was sampled, and tissue repertoires likely differ. Larger estimated richness was generally seen in naive subsets than in memory subsets.

The repertoire was sequenced with immunoSEQ multiplex PCR; TCRdb's copy has only in-frame clones and lacks some. The table has 2 million to 2.5 million clones, 95% seen once. V lost 5 bases to trimming and J lost 0 bases; unmatched junction nucleotides: 7. CDR1 and CDR2 from the germline V gene are LNHDA and SQIVND (reference sequence). CDR3 length equals 16 residues. About this clone itself: The antigen is undetermined.

This TCR was recovered from a man aged 18 to 35 in good health. Sequences were obtained from naive CD4+ T cells sorted from blood. As to subset: CD45RA+ positively selected. V gene TRBV19 combines with J gene TRBJ1-5; 7 nucleotides agree with TRBD1. CDR3 sequence reads: CASSLGTDYSNQPQHF. The CDR3 DNA follows: TGTGCCAGTAGTTTAGGGACAGACTATAGCAATCAGCCCCAGCATTTT. Supplemented by reference TRBV19 and TRBJ1-5, the full variable domain reads DGGITQSPKYLFRKEGQNVTLSCEQNLNHDAMYWYRQDPGQGLRLIYYSQIVNDFQKGDIAEGYSVSREKKESFPLTVTSAQKNPTAFYLCASSLGTDYSNQPQHFGDGTRLSIL.